One and the same sample provided the 10 T cell receptor beta chains below, sequenced in a study of T cell responses to AZD1222 COVID-19 vaccine. TCRdb keeps only in-frame clones here, not all; method: immunoSEQ multiplex PCR. This sample has fewer than 140,000 clones, with roughly 88% found just once. The sample in question was peripheral blood, obtained on day 0 of AZD1222 vaccination. Receptor source: an adult in good health.

The chain uses TRBV14 and TRBJ2-3; D gene ambiguous. CDR1 is SGHDN, CDR2 FVKESK, per germline. The CDR3 loop spans 15 amino acids. V lost 3 bases, J lost 2 bases, and 12 bases lay in between. The CDR3 DNA sequence: TGTGCCAGCAGCCATCCCAACCACGTCACAGATACGCAGTATTTT. Encoded protein: CASSHPNHVTDTQYF.

The rearrangement links TRBV10-3 to TRBJ2-2; the match to TRBD1 covers 7 bases. J gave up 7 bases and V 8 bases, and 10 bases lay outside the gene matches. CDR1 and CDR2 (germline): ENHRY, SYGVKD. The CDR3 runs to 14 residues. CDR3 in DNA: TGTGCCATCGGCCCGAGGGGGCAAGACGGGGAGCTGTTTTTT. This gives the protein CAIGPRGQDGELFF.

CDR3 in amino acids: CASSLSRYGYTF. The DNA of the CDR3 is TGTGCCAGCAGTTTGTCCAGATATGGCTACACCTTC. The chain combines TRBV12-3 or TRBV12-4 with TRBJ1-2; no reliable D call. CDR3 length equals 12 residues. With 3 bases removed from V and 5 bases from J, the gap between germline ends came to 7 bases.

The chain has TRBV10-3 and TRBJ2-7, with 9 bases fitting TRBD1. This CDR3 contains 13 residues. From germline, CDR1 is ENHRY and CDR2 SYGVKD. With V trimmed by 7 bases and J by 5 bases, 6 bases remained unmatched. The CDR3 DNA reads TGTGCCATCACCGGGGACAGGGAGGACGAGCAGTACTTC. Translation gives CAITGDREDEQYF.

As to this clone: The junction differs from germline at one of its ends, possibly a read error. This chain uses TRBV7-7 with TRBJ2-3, with 11 nucleotides matching TRBD2. Germline-derived CDR1 and CDR2 are SSHAT and FNYEAQ (reference sequence). The CDR3 extends over 16 amino acids. In nucleotides, the CDR3 is TGTGCTAGCAGCAAGGGACTAGCGGCTAGCACAGATACGCAGTATTTT. Amino acids: CASSKGLAASTDTQYF.

The chain is built from TRBV6-5 and TRBJ2-7; weak D call: TRBD1 (6 bases). The CDR3 runs 14 residues. Germline V gene lookup returns CDR1 MNHEY and CDR2 SVGAGI. V was trimmed by 8 bases and J by 1 base, leaving 15 bases between them. The CDR3 region has the DNA TGTGCCAGCCAAGGGGGTAGCCTATCCTACGAGCAGTACTTC. Translation gives CASQGGSLSYEQYF.

The chain has TRBV5-1 and TRBJ2-7; TRBD1 matches at 8 bases. The CDR3 totals 14 residues. The V segment lost 3 bases and the J segment 5 bases; nucleotides outside the gene matches: 7. CDR1 and CDR2 from the germline V gene are SGHRS and YFSETQ. CDR3 coding DNA: TGCGCCAGCAGCTCGGGACAGGAGATACACGAGCAGTACTTC. Its protein product is CASSSGQEIHEQYF.

The rearrangement uses TRBV3-1 (or the pseudogene TRBV3-2) and TRBJ1-1; no definite D call. Deletions cut 4 bases from V and 1 base from J, with 10 bases between. Germline V gene data show CDR1 as LGHDT and CDR2 as YNNKEL (reference sequence). The CDR3 contains 14 residues. In DNA form, the CDR3 reads TGTGCCAGCAGCCCGTGGACGGCGAACACTGAAGCTTTCTTT. This gives the protein CASSPWTANTEAFF.

This rearrangement joins TRBV12-5 to TRBJ2-1; a possible D gene is TRBD2 (7 bases). Trimming stripped 1 base from V and 5 bases from J, with 15 bases between. This CDR3 contains 16 residues. The germline V gene has CDR1 LGHNT and CDR2 FRNRAP. The CDR3 here is CASGLGSRGGNNEQFF. The CDR3, as DNA: TGTGCTAGTGGTTTGGGCAGTAGGGGGGGAAACAATGAGCAGTTCTTC.

V and J are TRBV19 and TRBJ1-6; TRBD1 matches at 8 bases. Germline CDR1 and CDR2: LNHDA and SQIVND (reference sequence). V gave up 3 bases and J gave up 7 bases; unmatched junction bases: 8. The CDR3 runs to 16 residues. CDR3 residues: CASSMETGVRNSPLHF. The CDR3, as DNA: TGTGCCAGTAGTATGGAGACAGGGGTTCGCAATTCACCCCTCCACTTT.